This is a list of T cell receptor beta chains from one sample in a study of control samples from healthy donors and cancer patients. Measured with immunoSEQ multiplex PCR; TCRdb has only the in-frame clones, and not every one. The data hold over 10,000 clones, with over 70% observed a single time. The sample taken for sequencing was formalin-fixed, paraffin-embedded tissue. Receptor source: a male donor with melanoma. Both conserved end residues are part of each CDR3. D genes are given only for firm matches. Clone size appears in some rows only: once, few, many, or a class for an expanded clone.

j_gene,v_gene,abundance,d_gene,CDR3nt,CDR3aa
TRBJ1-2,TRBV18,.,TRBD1,TGTGCCAGCTCACCCGACAGGGCCATGACTTACTATGGCTACACCTTC,CASSPDRAMTYYGYTF
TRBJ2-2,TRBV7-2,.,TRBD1,TGTGCCAGCAGCTTTGGACAGGGGGTGCCCTGGAGGATGGGGGAGCTGTTTTTT,CASSFGQGVPWRMGELFF
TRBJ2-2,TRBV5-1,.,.,TGCGCCAGCAGCTTGGGCGGGACTGTGAACACCGGGGAGCTGTTTTTT,CASSLGGTVNTGELFF
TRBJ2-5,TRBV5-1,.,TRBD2,TGCGCCAGCAGCCCCGGTGGACTAGCGGGGGGATTCGAGACCCAGTACTTC,CASSPGGLAGGFETQYF
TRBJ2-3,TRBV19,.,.,TGTGCCAGTAGTAGCGCCAGCACGGGCGAATCGCAGTATTTT,CASSSASTGESQYF
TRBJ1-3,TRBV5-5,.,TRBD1,TGTGCCAGCAGCTCTACCCCGGGACAGGGAGCAGGAAACACCATATATTTT,CASSSTPGQGAGNTIYF
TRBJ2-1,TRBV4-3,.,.,TGCGCCAGCAGCCAAGATGTCGGGGGTGGGAATGAGCAGTTCTTC,CASSQDVGGGNEQFF
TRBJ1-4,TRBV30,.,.,TGTGCCTGGAGTCGTATACAGGGTGAAAAACTGTTTTTT,CAWSRIQGEKLFF
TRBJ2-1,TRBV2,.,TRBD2,TGTGCCAGCAGAAGCCAGCGGGGAGTTTACAATGAGCAGTTCTTC,CASRSQRGVYNEQFF
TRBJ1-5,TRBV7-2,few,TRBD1,TGTGCCAGCAGCTTACAAGGACAGGGAGTGGGTCAGCCCCAGCATTTT,CASSLQGQGVGQPQHF
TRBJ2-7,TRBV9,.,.,TGTGCCAGCAGCGTAGCGGGCGAATCCTCCTACGAGCAGTACTTC,CASSVAGESSYEQYF
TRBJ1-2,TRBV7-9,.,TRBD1,TGTGCCAGCAGCTTAGGTCCGACAGGGGGATATGGCTACACCTTC,CASSLGPTGGYGYTF
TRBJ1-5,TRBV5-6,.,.,TGTGCCAGCAGCACCGGACGAGGAGGGCAGCCCCAGCATTTT,CASSTGRGGQPQHF